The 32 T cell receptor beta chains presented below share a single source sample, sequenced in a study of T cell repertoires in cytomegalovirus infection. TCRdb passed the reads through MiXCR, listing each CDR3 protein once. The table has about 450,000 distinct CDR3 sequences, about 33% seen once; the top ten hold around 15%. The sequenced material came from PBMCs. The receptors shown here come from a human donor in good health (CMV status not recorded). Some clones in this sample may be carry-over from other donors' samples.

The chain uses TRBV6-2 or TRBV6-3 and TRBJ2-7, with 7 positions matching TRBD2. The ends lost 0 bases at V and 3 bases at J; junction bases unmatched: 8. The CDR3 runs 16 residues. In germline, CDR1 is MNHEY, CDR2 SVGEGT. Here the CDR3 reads CASSYSFLAANYEQYF. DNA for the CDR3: TGTGCCAGCAGTTACTCATTCCTAGCGGCGAACTACGAGCAGTACTTC.

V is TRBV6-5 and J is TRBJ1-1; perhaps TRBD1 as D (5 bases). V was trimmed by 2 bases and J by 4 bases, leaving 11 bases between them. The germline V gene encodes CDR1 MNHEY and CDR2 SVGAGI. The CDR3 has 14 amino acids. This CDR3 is CASSYKGKSTEAFF. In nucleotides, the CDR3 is TGTGCCAGCAGTTACAAGGGGAAGAGCACTGAAGCTTTCTTT.

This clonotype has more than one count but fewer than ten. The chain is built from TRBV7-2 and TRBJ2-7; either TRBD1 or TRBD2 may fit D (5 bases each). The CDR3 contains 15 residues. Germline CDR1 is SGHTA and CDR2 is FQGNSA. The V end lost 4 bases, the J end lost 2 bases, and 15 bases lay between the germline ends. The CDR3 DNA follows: TGTGCCAGCAGCTATACCCGGGGCGGGCCCTACGAGCAGTACTTC. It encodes CASSYTRGGPYEQYF.

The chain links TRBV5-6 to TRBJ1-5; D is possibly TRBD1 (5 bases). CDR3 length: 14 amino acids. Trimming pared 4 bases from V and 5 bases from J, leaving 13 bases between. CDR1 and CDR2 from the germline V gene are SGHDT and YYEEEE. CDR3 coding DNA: TGTGCCAGCAGCCTGTGGGGGTCACATCAGCCCCAGCATTTT. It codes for CASSLWGSHQPQHF.

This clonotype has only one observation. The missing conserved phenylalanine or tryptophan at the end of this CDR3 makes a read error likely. CDR3 loop: CASSQDRTSGGAHEQYL. The CDR3, as DNA: TGTGCCAGCAGCCAAGATCGTACTAGCGGGGGGGCCCACGAGCAGTACTTA. V gene TRBV4-2 combines with J gene TRBJ2-7; 13 positions match TRBD2. This CDR3 has 17 amino acids. Germline CDR1 LGHNA, CDR2 YNFKEQ. With 0 bases clipped from V and 5 bases from J, the junction kept 7 bases outside the gene matches.

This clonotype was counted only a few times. CDR3 DNA sequence: TGTGCCAGCAGTGCAGACCTGAGGGCCCAGTACTTC. Translated, it gives CASSADLRAQYF. The V gene is TRBV6-1, the J gene TRBJ2-5, with TRBD2 as a possible D gene (5 bases). CDR1 MNHNS and CDR2 SASEGT come from the germline V gene. V lost 4 bases and J lost 9, with 12 bases in between. The CDR3 sequence is 12 residues long.

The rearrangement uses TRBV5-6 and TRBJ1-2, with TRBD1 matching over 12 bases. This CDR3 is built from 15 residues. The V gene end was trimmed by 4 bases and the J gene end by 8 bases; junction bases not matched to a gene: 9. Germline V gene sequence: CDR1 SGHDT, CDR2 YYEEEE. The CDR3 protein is CASSLWGGTGGGYTF. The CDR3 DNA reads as TGTGCCAGCAGCCTGTGGGGGGGGACAGGGGGCGGCTACACCTTC.

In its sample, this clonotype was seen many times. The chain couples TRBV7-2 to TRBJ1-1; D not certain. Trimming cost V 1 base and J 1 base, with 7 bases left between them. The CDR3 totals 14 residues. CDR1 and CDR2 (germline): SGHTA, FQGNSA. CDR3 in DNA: TGTGCCAGCAGCTTAGGCCAGTCGAACACTGAAGCTTTCTTT. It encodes CASSLGQSNTEAFF.

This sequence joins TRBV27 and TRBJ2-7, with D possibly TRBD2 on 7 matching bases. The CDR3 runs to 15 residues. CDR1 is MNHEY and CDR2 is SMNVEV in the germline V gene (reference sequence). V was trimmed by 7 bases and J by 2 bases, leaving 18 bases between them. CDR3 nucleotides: TGTGCCAGCATGGGGGGGGCGACCTTTCCCTACGAGCAGTACTTC. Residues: CASMGGATFPYEQYF.

The CDR3 DNA reads TGTGCCAGCAGCCAAGAAAAAGCGGGGGGCGCCTCGCGTTCATCCAATGAGCAGTTCTTC. It specifies CASSQEKAGGASRSSNEQFF. The V gene is TRBV4-2, the J gene TRBJ2-1; TRBD2 matches 9 bases. J lost 6 bases, V lost 0 bases, and 18 bases had no gene match. The CDR3 is made up of 20 amino acids. The germline CDR1 and CDR2 sequences are LGHNA and YNFKEQ.

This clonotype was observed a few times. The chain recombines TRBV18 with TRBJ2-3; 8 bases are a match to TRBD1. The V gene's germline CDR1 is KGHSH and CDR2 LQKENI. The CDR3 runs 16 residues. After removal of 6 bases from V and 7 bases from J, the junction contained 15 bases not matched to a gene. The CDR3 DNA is TGTGCCAGCTCGTCTATCCGGGACAGGAACTCTAATACGCAGTATTTT. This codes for CASSSIRDRNSNTQYF.

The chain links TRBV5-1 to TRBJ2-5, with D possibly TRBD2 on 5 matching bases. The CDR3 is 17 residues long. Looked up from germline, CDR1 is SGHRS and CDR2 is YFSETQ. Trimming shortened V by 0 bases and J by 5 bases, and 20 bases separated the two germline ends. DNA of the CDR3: TGCGCCAGCAGCTTGGAACCTAGAGGACTCGCCGATGAGACCCAGTACTTC. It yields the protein CASSLEPRGLADETQYF. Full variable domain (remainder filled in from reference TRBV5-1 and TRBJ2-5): KAGVTQTPRYLIKTRGQQVTLSCSPISGHRSVSWYQQTPGQGLQFLFEYFSETQRNKGNFPGRFSGRQFSNSRSEMNVSTLELGDSALYLCASSLEPRGLADETQYFGPGTRLLVL.

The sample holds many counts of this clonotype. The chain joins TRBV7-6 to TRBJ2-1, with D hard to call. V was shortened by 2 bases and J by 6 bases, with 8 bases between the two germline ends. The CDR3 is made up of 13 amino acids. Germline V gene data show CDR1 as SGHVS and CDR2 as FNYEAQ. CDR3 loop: CASSLSRFNEQFF. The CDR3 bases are TGTGCCAGCAGCTTAAGCCGGTTCAATGAGCAGTTCTTC.

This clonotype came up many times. This CDR3 is CASRLAGDLYEQYF. CDR3 sequence (DNA): TGTGCCAGCAGACTAGCGGGGGACCTCTACGAGCAGTACTTC. This chain links TRBV27 with TRBJ2-7, with 11 nucleotides matching TRBD2. The CDR3 covers 14 residues. Looked up from germline, CDR1 is MNHEY and CDR2 is SMNVEV (reference sequence). J gave up 3 bases and V 6 bases, and 4 bases lay outside the gene matches.

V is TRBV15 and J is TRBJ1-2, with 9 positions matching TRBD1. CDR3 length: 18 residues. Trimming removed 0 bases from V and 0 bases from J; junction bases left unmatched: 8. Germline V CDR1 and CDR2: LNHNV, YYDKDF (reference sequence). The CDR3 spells CATSREGGQGGSNYGYTF. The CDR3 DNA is TGTGCCACCAGCAGAGAAGGGGGACAGGGAGGATCTAACTATGGCTACACCTTC.

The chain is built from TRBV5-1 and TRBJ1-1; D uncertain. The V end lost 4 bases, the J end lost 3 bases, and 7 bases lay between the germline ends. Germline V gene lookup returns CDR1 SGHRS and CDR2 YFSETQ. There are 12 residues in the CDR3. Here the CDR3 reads CASSRADTEAFF. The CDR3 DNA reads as TGCGCCAGCAGCAGGGCGGACACTGAAGCTTTCTTT.

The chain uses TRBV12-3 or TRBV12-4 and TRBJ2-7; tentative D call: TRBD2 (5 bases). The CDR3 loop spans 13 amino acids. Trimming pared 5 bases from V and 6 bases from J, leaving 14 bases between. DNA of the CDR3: TGTGCCAGCAGTCCTGGGAGAGTTGTCGAGCAGTACTTC. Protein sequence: CASSPGRVVEQYF.

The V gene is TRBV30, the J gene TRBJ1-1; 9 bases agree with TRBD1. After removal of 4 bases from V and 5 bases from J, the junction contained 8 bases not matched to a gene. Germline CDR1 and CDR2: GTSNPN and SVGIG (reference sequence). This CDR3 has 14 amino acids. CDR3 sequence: CAWTTGTGMTEAFF. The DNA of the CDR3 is TGTGCCTGGACCACTGGGACAGGGATGACTGAAGCTTTCTTT.

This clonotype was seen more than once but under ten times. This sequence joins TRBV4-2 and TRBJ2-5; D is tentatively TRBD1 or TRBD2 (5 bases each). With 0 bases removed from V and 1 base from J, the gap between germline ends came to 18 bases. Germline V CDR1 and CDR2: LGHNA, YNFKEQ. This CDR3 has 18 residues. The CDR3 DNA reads TGTGCCAGCAGCCAAGATCCCCCGGGGCTTGGGGGCCAAGAGACCCAGTACTTC. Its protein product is CASSQDPPGLGGQETQYF.

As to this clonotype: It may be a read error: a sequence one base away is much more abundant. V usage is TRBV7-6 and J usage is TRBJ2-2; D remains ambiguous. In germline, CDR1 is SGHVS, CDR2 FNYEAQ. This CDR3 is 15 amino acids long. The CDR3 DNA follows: TGTGCCAGCAGCGCCCGTACGTCCTACACCGTGGAGCTGTTTTTT. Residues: CASSARTSYTVELFF.

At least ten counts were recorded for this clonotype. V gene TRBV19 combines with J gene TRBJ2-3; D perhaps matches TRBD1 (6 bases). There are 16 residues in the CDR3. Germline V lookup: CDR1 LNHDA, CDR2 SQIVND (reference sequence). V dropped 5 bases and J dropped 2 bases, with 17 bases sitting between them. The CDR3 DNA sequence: TGTGCCAGTAGTTTCTACGGGACACTGTCCACAGATACGCAGTATTTT. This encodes CASSFYGTLSTDTQYF. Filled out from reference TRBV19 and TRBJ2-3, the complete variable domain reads DGGITQSPKYLFRKEGQNVTLSCEQNLNHDAMYWYRQDPGQGLRLIYYSQIVNDFQKGDIAEGYSVSREKKESFPLTVTSAQKNPTAFYLCASSFYGTLSTDTQYFGPGTRLTVL.

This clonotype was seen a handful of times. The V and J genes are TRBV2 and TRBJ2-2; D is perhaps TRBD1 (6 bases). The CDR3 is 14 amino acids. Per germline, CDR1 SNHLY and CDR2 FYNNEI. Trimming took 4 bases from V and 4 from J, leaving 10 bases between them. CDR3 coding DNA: TGTGCCAGCAGTGGTCAGGGGAGCACCGGGGAGCTGTTTTTT. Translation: CASSGQGSTGELFF.

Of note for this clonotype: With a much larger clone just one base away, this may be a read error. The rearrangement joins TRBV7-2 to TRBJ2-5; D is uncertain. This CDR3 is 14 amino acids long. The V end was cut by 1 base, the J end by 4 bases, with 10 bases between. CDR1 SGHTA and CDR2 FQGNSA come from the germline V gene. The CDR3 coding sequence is TGTGCCAGCAGCTTAGAGTACAGACCAGAGACCCAGTACTTC. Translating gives CASSLEYRPETQYF.

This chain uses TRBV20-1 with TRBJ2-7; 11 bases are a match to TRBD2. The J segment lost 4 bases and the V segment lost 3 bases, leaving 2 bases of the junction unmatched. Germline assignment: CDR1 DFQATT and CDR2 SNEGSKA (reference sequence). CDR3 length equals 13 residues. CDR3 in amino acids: CSASTSGGYEQYF. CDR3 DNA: TGCAGTGCTAGCACTAGCGGGGGTTACGAGCAGTACTTC.

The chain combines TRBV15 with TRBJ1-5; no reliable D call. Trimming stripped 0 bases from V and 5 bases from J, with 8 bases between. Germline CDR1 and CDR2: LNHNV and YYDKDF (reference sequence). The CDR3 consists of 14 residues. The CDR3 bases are TGTGCCACCAGCAGAGAAGAGGTAGATCAGCCCCAGCATTTT. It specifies CATSREEVDQPQHF.

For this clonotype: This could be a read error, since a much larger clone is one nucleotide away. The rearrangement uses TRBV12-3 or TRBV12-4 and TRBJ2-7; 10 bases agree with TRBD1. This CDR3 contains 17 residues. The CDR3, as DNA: TGTTCCAGCAGTACAGTCCGGGACAGGGGCCTCTCCTACGAGCAGTACTTC. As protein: CSSSTVRDRGLSYEQYF.

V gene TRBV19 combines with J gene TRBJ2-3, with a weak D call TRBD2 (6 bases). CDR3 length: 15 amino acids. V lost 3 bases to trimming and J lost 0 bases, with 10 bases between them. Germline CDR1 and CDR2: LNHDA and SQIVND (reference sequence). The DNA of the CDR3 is TGTGCCAGTAGTATTGCGGGGAGGAGCACAGATACGCAGTATTTT. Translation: CASSIAGRSTDTQYF.

The CDR3: CASSGTGYTGELFF. The CDR3, as DNA: TGTGCCAGCTCCGGGACAGGGTATACCGGGGAGCTGTTTTTT. This chain links TRBV27 with TRBJ2-2, with TRBD1 matching 9 bases. V gave up 8 bases and J gave up 5 bases; unmatched junction bases: 6. Germline V CDR1 and CDR2: MNHEY, SMNVEV (reference sequence). The length of the CDR3 is 14 residues.

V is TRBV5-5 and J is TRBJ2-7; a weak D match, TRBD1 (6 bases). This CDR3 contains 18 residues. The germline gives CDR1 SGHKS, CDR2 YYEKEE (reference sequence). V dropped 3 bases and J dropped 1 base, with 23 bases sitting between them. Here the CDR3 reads CASSSTITGTVPSYEQYF. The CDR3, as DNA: TGTGCCAGCAGCTCAACCATTACAGGGACCGTCCCTTCCTACGAGCAGTACTTC. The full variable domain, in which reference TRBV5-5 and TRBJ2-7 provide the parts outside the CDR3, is DAGVTQSPTHLIKTRGQQVTLRCSPISGHKSVSWYQQVLGQGPQFIFQYYEKEERGRGNFPDRFSARQFPNYSSELNVNALLLGDSALYLCASSSTITGTVPSYEQYFGPGTRLTVT.

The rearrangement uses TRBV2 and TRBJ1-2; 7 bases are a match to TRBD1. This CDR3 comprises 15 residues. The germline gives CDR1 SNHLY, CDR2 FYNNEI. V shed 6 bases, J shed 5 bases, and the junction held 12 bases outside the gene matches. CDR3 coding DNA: TGTGCCAGCAGCCCCCCCGGGACAGAGTCTTATGGCTACACCTTC. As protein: CASSPPGTESYGYTF.

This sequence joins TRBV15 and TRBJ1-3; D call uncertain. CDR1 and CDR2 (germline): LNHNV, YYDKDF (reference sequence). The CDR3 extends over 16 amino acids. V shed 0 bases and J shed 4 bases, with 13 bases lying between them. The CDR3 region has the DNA TGTGCCACCAGCAGAGAGGGTGGAACGCAGGGAAACACCATATATTTT. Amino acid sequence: CATSREGGTQGNTIYF. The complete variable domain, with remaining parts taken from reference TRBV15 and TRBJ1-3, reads DAMVIQNPRYQVTQFGKPVTLSCSQTLNHNVMYWYQQKSSQAPKLLFHYYDKDFNNEADTPDNFQSRRPNTSFCFLDIRSPGLGDTAMYLCATSREGGTQGNTIYFGEGSWLTVV.

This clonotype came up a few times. The CDR3 nucleotides are TGCAGCGTACCCCGGACAGGGTCAAGCGCTGGGGCCAACGTCCTGACTTTC. Translation: CSVPRTGSSAGANVLTF. The chain joins TRBV29-1 to TRBJ2-6, with 8 bases matching TRBD1. The CDR3 runs to 17 residues. Trimming removed 6 bases from V and 2 bases from J; junction bases left unmatched: 12. Germline V gene sequence: CDR1 SQVTM, CDR2 ANQGSEA.